This T cell receptor (beta chain) was found in a study of T cells in women clearing cervical HPV infection. Trimming removed 0 bases at V and 0 bases at J, with 15 bases between. The germline V gene has CDR1 DFQATT and CDR2 SNEGSKA (reference sequence). The CDR3 is 17 amino acids. Only in-frame clones appear in the TCRdb table, and some are missing; sequencing was by immunoSEQ multiplex PCR. Its listing shows tens of thousands of clones. General study findings and limits: It is unknown whether associations predate infection; no effector/memory or HPV-specific sorting.

Points on this clone: What it binds is unknown. The read ends 3 residues shy of where the CDR3 ends; the end is completed using the germline J gene.

Sequenced input: blood buffy coat. The sequence was obtained from a woman aged 18 to 69 with a cervical HPV16 infection that either progressed to CIN3+ or cleared (not recorded which). The chain couples TRBV20-1 to TRBJ1-5; no reliable D call. The CDR3 is CSARDTQDFYSNQPQHF. The covered CDR3 bases are TGCAGTGCTAGAGATACGCAGGACTTTTATAGCAATCAGCCC.